These 8 T cell receptor beta chains share one sample of origin, sequenced in a study of early T cells in non-severe SARS-CoV-2 infection. TCRdb processed the 5' RACE reads anew with MiXCR; each CDR3 protein has one entry. The profile shows 74,000 or so distinct CDR3 sequences, 9.5% to 15% of them singletons. The sample consisted of whole blood. Receptors were obtained from an adult who was a healthcare worker with PCR-confirmed SARS-CoV-2 infection or an uninfected control (not recorded which).

The chain combines TRBV18 with TRBJ2-2; 10 positions agree with TRBD2. Germline CDR1 and CDR2: KGHSH and LQKENI. The CDR3 consists of 18 residues. The V gene end was trimmed by 2 bases and the J gene end by 1 base; junction bases not matched to a gene: 7. The CDR3 nucleotides are TGTGCCAGCTCACCATCTGGTAGCGGGGGGCTGAACACCGGGGAGCTGTTTTTT. Encoded protein: CASSPSGSGGLNTGELFF.

This clonotype turned up a few times. The CDR3 bases are TGTGCCACCAGTCCCACACCATTGACAGGGGAGAACACTGAAGCTTTCTTT. Its protein product is CATSPTPLTGENTEAFF. The chain couples TRBV24-1 to TRBJ1-1; 8 positions agree with TRBD1. V was pared by 6 bases and J by 1 base, with 12 bases of the junction left unmatched. The germline V gene has CDR1 KGHDR and CDR2 SFDVKD. CDR3 length equals 17 residues.

This clonotype has a count of ten or more. V usage is TRBV5-6 and J usage is TRBJ2-3; TRBD1 aligns across 8 bases. The length of the CDR3 is 16 residues. Germline CDR1 is SGHDT and CDR2 is YYEEEE. With 2 bases clipped from V and 4 bases from J, the junction kept 9 bases outside the gene matches. CDR3 sequence reads: CASSFVDRGIPDTQYF. The CDR3 DNA is TGTGCCAGCAGCTTCGTCGACAGGGGTATTCCAGATACGCAGTATTTT.

In this sample, this clonotype turned up many times. The chain is built from TRBV20-1 and TRBJ2-7; weak D call: TRBD2 (5 bases). Germline CDR1 DFQATT, CDR2 SNEGSKA (reference sequence). The CDR3 extends over 13 amino acids. V lost 3 bases and J 2 bases, leaving 11 bases between the germline ends. CDR3 region: CSASRTATYEQYF. The CDR3 DNA is TGCAGTGCTAGTCGGACTGCCACCTACGAGCAGTACTTC.

This chain joins TRBV7-2 and TRBJ2-2; 10 nucleotides align to TRBD2. The CDR3 spans 15 residues. After removal of 5 bases from V and 4 bases from J, the junction contained 4 bases not matched to a gene. Germline V CDR1 and CDR2: SGHTA, FQGNSA. CDR3 bases: TGTGCCAGCAGCCGATCTAGCGGGGGCACCGGGGAGCTGTTTTTT. Amino acid sequence: CASSRSSGGTGELFF. Looking up the rest from reference TRBV7-2 and TRBJ2-2 gives the full variable domain: GAGVSQSPSNKVTEKGKDVELRCDPISGHTALYWYRQSLGQGLEFLIYFQGNSAPDKSGLPSDRFSAERTGGSVSTLTIQRTQQEDSAVYLCASSRSSGGTGELFFGEGSRLTVL.

The chain combines TRBV7-9 with TRBJ1-2; D possibly corresponds to TRBD1 (5 bases). Trimming stripped 5 bases from V and 6 bases from J, with 16 bases between. From germline, CDR1 is SEHNR and CDR2 FQNEAQ (reference sequence). This CDR3 spans 14 amino acids. DNA for the CDR3: TGTGCCAGCAGCCTACAGGAAACTGGCCATGGCTACACCTTC. Its translation is CASSLQETGHGYTF.

In this sample, this clonotype turned up a few times. The chain couples TRBV9 to TRBJ2-5, with a weak D call TRBD1 (6 bases). This CDR3 is built from 13 residues. V was clipped by 7 bases and J by 5 bases, with 15 bases between them. Germline V CDR1 and CDR2: SGDLS, YYNGEE. CDR3 nucleotide sequence: TGTGCCAGCTCCGGGTGGGGGCAGGAGACCCAGTACTTC. Encoded protein: CASSGWGQETQYF.

This clonotype was recorded a few times. The J gene is TRBJ2-6, the V gene TRBV11-3, with no clear D. V lost 5 bases and J lost 4, with 9 bases in between. The CDR3 runs to 14 residues. Per germline, CDR1 SGHNT and CDR2 YENEEA. The chain's CDR3 is CASSPSRGANVLTF. CDR3 DNA: TGTGCCAGCAGCCCCTCTCGAGGGGCCAACGTCCTGACTTTC.